This T cell receptor (delta chain) was identified during a study of gamma-delta T cells after stem cell transplantation. This clone appeared many times. TCRdb re-identified clones in the RT-PCR reads via CATT. The repertoire holds 15,000 to 17,000 delta-chain clones, with 9.4% as singletons. In germline, CDR1 is GEAIGNYY, CDR2 EKD. This CDR3 has 17 residues. V lost 1 base to trimming and J lost 0 bases, with 17 bases between them. The rearrangement links TRDV2 to TRDJ1; perhaps TRDD3 as D (5 bases). The clonotype was recovered from a human donor. It is not recorded whose cells these are; they may come from a transplant donor. Sequenced material: gamma-delta T cells. The CDR3 DNA reads as TGTGCCTGTGACACAGGCGGGGAGCTGGCCTACACCGATAAACTCATCTTT. It is translated as CACDTGGELAYTDKLIF.